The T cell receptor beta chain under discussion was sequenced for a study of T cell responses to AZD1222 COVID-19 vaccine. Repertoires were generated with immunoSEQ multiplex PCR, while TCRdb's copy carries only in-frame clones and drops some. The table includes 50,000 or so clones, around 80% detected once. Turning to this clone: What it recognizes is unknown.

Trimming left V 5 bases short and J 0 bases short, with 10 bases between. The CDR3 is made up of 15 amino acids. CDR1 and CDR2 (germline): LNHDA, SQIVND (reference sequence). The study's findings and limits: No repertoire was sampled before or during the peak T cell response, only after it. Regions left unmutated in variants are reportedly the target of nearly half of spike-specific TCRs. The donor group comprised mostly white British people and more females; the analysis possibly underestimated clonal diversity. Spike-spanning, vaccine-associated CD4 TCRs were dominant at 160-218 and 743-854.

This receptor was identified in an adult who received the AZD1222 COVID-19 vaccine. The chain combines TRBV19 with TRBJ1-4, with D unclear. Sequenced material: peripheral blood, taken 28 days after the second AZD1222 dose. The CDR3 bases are TGTGCCAGTAGTCTCCGTGGGACAACTAATGAAAAACTGTTTTTT. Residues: CASSLRGTTNEKLFF.